A selection of T cell receptor beta chains follows, all from one sample in a study of breast tumors, draining lymph nodes, adjacent tissues. MiXCR, run by TCRdb on the multiplex PCR reads, gives a single entry per CDR3 protein. The repertoire holds tens of thousands of distinct CDR3 sequences, with roughly a fifth as singletons. The sample consisted of axillary lymph node tissue. The receptor source for this set is a female donor with breast cancer. Some clones in this sample may be carry-over from other donors' samples. CDR3s include the opening cysteine and the closing phenylalanine or tryptophan. A D gene is named only where the DNA matches it firmly. Rows give clone size only sometimes, using once, few, many, or a class for an expanded clone.

size	V	D	CDR3
NA	TRBV30	NA	CAWSQVEGPYGYTF
many	TRBV9	NA	CASSVGRAQETQYF
many	TRBV6-2/TRBV6-3	NA	CASSYGGATYNEQFF
many	TRBV14	NA	CASSPHGLGQYF
once	TRBV29-1	TRBD1	CSVGRGPTEAFF
many	TRBV2	TRBD2	CATSTSGSYNEQFF
many	TRBV20-1	NA	CSARTDRTNSPLHF
many	TRBV29-1	NA	CSVAGSPSSYEQYF
many	TRBV20-1	TRBD1	CSAQGGFNYGYTF
many	TRBV11-2	NA	CASSLGLLISTDTQYF
NA	TRBV10-3	NA	CAIRTPDDNIQYF
NA	TRBV15	TRBD2	CATRREFGLAGGYTGELVF
NA	TRBV6-2/TRBV6-3	TRBD2	CASSDTSGGDIQYF
many	TRBV7-2	NA	CASSSVTVLEQYF
NA	TRBV6-2/TRBV6-3	NA	CASDGGIVNEQFF
many	TRBV5-1	NA	CASSSEGGTIRGTQYF
many	TRBV20-1	NA	CSATPGRPDGYTF
many	TRBV19	NA	CASSQAAIEQFF
few	TRBV20-1	NA	CSAKAGLSYSGANVLTF
many	TRBV20-1	TRBD2	CSANLAGAHEQYF
many	TRBV20-1	TRBD1	CSAMAPGGSGNTIYF
many	TRBV4-3	TRBD1	CASSRAIGTGGAEQYF
few	TRBV19	NA	CASTWGTQGQPQHF
many	TRBV6-4	TRBD1	CASSEAPGQGTQYF
many	TRBV6-5	TRBD1	CASRTPGQGETQYF
many	TRBV15	NA	CATQRAGTYNEQFF
many	TRBV12-3/TRBV12-4	NA	CASSLYLRDEQFF
few	TRBV4-3	TRBD1	CASSQFQGASTDTQYF
few	TRBV3-1	NA	CASSLRTVAEQFF
many	TRBV6-2/TRBV6-3	TRBD1	CASSQQGQGAMRGYTF
many	TRBV7-9	NA	CASSLGTIYDEQYF
many	TRBV6-5	TRBD2	CASSTRLAPFSGYEQYF
NA	TRBV7-2	TRBD1	CAGSLYGTGTGDDEQYF
NA	TRBV4-1	TRBD2	CASRGGGTSGKRGTDTQYF
many	TRBV6-1	NA	CASSEGRETIYF
many	TRBV7-6	NA	CASSLAQPGFGNQPQHF
NA	TRBV11-3	NA	CASSLPEIYAKSGNQPQHF
many	TRBV10-1	NA	CARRGVQYF
many	TRBV15	NA	CATSNIGGGGNQPQHF
many	TRBV6-5	NA	CASSYELARETQYF
many	TRBV5-5	TRBD1	CASSYTGGSNQPQHF
many	TRBV19	NA	CASSGGGGAYEQYF
many	TRBV5-1	TRBD2	CASSLEIAGYNEQFF
many	TRBV5-6	TRBD1	CASSQRLGEQGAYEQYF
many	TRBV7-2	TRBD1	CASSLAGTGERVSQYF
many	TRBV19	TRBD2	CASSPGTEGLAGDGDTQYF
medium-sized	TRBV9	NA	CASSFEREGYYGYTF
few	TRBV9	TRBD2	CASSPLPGLAGQETQYF
NA	TRBV4-3	TRBD2	CASSQDLGLLAGVYNEQFF
many	TRBV25-1	NA	CASKGTGEGYGYTF
many	TRBV6-5	NA	CASSYNGGNTIYF
NA	TRBV5-1	NA	CTSSLTEVNPYEQYF
many	TRBV4-3	NA	CASSQDLGSGQETQYF
NA	TRBV28	TRBD1	CASSSGQKSGANVLTF
many	TRBV20-1	TRBD2	CSARTLAGGFRTDTQYF
many	TRBV24-1	NA	CATSEGDMSNNEKLFF
many	TRBV5-6	NA	CASSLTGRTNSPLHF
many	TRBV2	NA	CASSLREAGGYTF